The 18 T cell receptor beta chains listed next were all sequenced from one sample in a study of cytomegalovirus exposure and HLA in healthy donors. PCR amplification relied on 60 Vbeta primers (plus 13 Jbeta primers). TCRdb keeps only in-frame clones here, not all; method: immunoSEQ multiplex PCR. The table lists roughly 250,000 clones, under 80% of them singletons, with approximately 2.1% in the top ten. The sample comprised PBMCs. Receptors originate from a female donor in good health and CMV-seronegative.

The CDR3 bases are TGTGCCAGCAGTGACTCTAAGACTAGCGGGATCGAAGCCCAAGAGACCCAGTACTTC. Translating gives CASSDSKTSGIEAQETQYF. The J gene is TRBJ2-5, the V gene TRBV6-4; 11 bases fit TRBD2. The V and J ends lost 0 bases and 1 base, in that order; junction bases with no gene match: 10. Germline assignment: CDR1 MRHNA and CDR2 SNTAGT. The CDR3 contains 19 residues.

This chain connects TRBV4-2 to TRBJ2-2; 8 nucleotides match TRBD2. J was trimmed by 1 base and V by 7 bases; bases with no gene match: 8. The germline gives CDR1 LGHNA, CDR2 YNFKEQ. The CDR3 runs 16 residues. CDR3 amino acids: CASTLLADMNTGELFF. The CDR3 DNA reads as TGTGCCAGCACCCTACTAGCGGACATGAACACCGGGGAGCTGTTTTTT.

In regard to this clone: Other DNA variants within this sample encode the same CDR3. The chain joins TRBV7-8 to TRBJ2-3; the match to TRBD1 covers 8 bases. The germline CDR1 and CDR2 sequences are SGHVS and FQNEAQ. The CDR3 runs to 15 residues. Trimming cost V 2 bases and J 3 bases; bases outside gene matches: 4. This CDR3 is CASSLSGGSTDTQYF. The CDR3 DNA is TGTGCCAGCAGCTTATCAGGGGGCTCGACAGATACGCAGTATTTT.

This sequence joins TRBV6-5 and TRBJ1-2; 8 nucleotides align to TRBD1. With V trimmed by 6 bases and J by 3 bases, 9 bases remained unmatched. The CDR3 length is 15 residues. In germline, CDR1 is MNHEY, CDR2 SVGAGI. CDR3 sequence: CASRPITGGDYGYTF. The CDR3 DNA reads as TGTGCCAGCAGACCAATCACAGGGGGTGACTATGGCTACACCTTC.

This chain connects TRBV6-5 to TRBJ2-7; 9 bases agree with TRBD1. The V and J ends lost 5 bases and 5 bases, in that order; junction bases with no gene match: 7. The CDR3 has 14 residues. The germline CDR1 and CDR2 sequences are MNHEY and SVGAGI. The CDR3 loop is CASSDRGWVDEQYF. DNA of the CDR3: TGTGCCAGCAGTGACAGGGGGTGGGTCGACGAGCAGTACTTC.

This chain joins TRBV14 and TRBJ1-3, with D unresolved. V shed 1 base and J shed 8 bases, with 18 bases lying between them. CDR3 length: 16 residues. The germline CDR1 and CDR2 sequences are SGHDN and FVKESK. DNA for the CDR3: TGTGCCAGCAGCCAAGCTCGGGTTTTGAGGGAAGACACCATATATTTT. Protein product: CASSQARVLREDTIYF.

The rearrangement joins TRBV25-1 to TRBJ1-4; D is undetermined. CDR1 is MGHDK, CDR2 SYGVNS, per germline. V shed 2 bases and J shed 2 bases, with 9 bases lying between them. The CDR3 has 15 amino acids. The CDR3, as DNA: TGTGCCAGCAGTGAAGGAGGACGGACTAATGAAAAACTGTTTTTT. Translation gives CASSEGGRTNEKLFF.

The chain has TRBV4-2 and TRBJ2-7, with 8 positions matching TRBD2. This CDR3 is built from 17 residues. The germline gives CDR1 LGHNA, CDR2 YNFKEQ. J gave up 2 bases and V 3 bases, and 12 bases lay outside the gene matches. The CDR3 region is CASSHSTDLSGAYEQYF. The CDR3 nucleotides are TGTGCCAGCAGCCATTCAACGGATCTTAGCGGGGCCTACGAGCAGTACTTC.

V usage is TRBV5-1 and J usage is TRBJ1-1, with TRBD1 matching 7 bases. The CDR3 is made up of 15 amino acids. The V segment lost 5 bases and the J segment 0 bases; nucleotides outside the gene matches: 7. Germline CDR1 SGHRS, CDR2 YFSETQ. Here the CDR3 DNA reads TGCGCCAGCAGGGGGACAGAGAACATGAACACTGAAGCTTTCTTT. Encoded protein: CASRGTENMNTEAFF.

On this clone itself: The same CDR3 also results from other DNA sequences found in this sample. This chain joins TRBV11-3 and TRBJ2-5; D remains unclear. The V end was cut by 5 bases, the J end by 2 bases, with 6 bases between. Germline loops: CDR1 SGHNT, CDR2 YENEEA. CDR3 size: 12 residues. CDR3 nucleotides: TGTGCCAGCAGCCTGACACAAGAGACCCAGTACTTC. This sequence encodes CASSLTQETQYF.

The chain's CDR3 is CASSFSGAYEQYF. In nucleotides, the CDR3 is TGTGCCAGCAGTTTTAGCGGGGCCTACGAGCAGTACTTC. The V call is TRBV27, the J call TRBJ2-7; 8 bases agree with TRBD2. This CDR3 is 13 amino acids long. After removal of 3 bases from V and 2 bases from J, the junction contained 0 bases not matched to a gene. The germline CDR1 and CDR2 sequences are MNHEY and SMNVEV (reference sequence).

CDR3 loop: CASSDVAVTDTQYF. CDR3 sequence (DNA): TGTGCCAGCAGTGATGTTGCGGTCACAGATACGCAGTATTTT. The V gene is TRBV2, the J gene TRBJ2-3; D not certain. The CDR3 consists of 14 residues. Germline CDR1 is SNHLY and CDR2 is FYNNEI. With 3 bases removed from V and 2 bases from J, the gap between germline ends came to 9 bases.

CDR3 sequence: CASRPGTSISEQYF. For the CDR3, the DNA is TGTGCCAGCCGGCCCGGGACTAGCATCTCCGAGCAGTACTTC. The chain carries TRBV28 and TRBJ2-7; 9 bases are shared with TRBD2. V shed 8 bases, J shed 6 bases, and the junction held 11 bases outside the gene matches. Germline CDR1 and CDR2: MDHEN and SYDVKM. This CDR3 contains 14 residues.

This chain links TRBV9 with TRBJ1-4; D gene uncertain. V was shortened by 4 bases and J by 6 bases, with 10 bases between the two germline ends. The CDR3 consists of 13 residues. Germline CDR1 reads SGDLS; CDR2 reads YYNGEE. The CDR3 DNA reads TGTGCCAGCAGCATTGGACTTTATGAAAAACTGTTTTTT. It is translated as CASSIGLYEKLFF.

The CDR3 DNA reads TGTGCCAGCACCGGGAGCTGGGGGGAGACCCAGTACTTC. It encodes CASTGSWGETQYF. The rearrangement uses TRBV11-3 and TRBJ2-5; weak D call: TRBD2 (6 bases). Germline CDR1 SGHNT, CDR2 YENEEA. This CDR3 is 13 amino acids long. V gave up 7 bases and J gave up 5 bases, with 14 bases separating them. The variable domain in full, completed from reference TRBV11-3 and TRBJ2-5, reads EAGVVQSPRYKIIEKKQPVAFWCNPISGHNTLYWYLQNLGQGPELLIRYENEEAVDDSQLPKDRFSAERLKGVDSTLKIQPAELGDSAVYLCASTGSWGETQYFGPGTRLLVL.

The chain employs TRBV19 and TRBJ2-5; D not certain. CDR1 is LNHDA and CDR2 is SQIVND in the germline V gene (reference sequence). Trimming shortened V by 4 bases and J by 0 bases, and 6 bases separated the two germline ends. This CDR3 has 13 residues. The CDR3 coding sequence is TGTGCCAGTAGTACCCAGAACCAAGAGACCCAGTACTTC. It translates to CASSTQNQETQYF.

The rearrangement links TRBV6-1 to TRBJ2-1; 8 bases match TRBD2. Germline loops: CDR1 MNHNS, CDR2 SASEGT. V trimming: 3 bases; J trimming: 3 bases; junction bases outside the gene matches: 7. The CDR3 loop spans 16 amino acids. Here the CDR3 reads CASSDSGRARYNEQFF. Written as DNA, the CDR3 is TGTGCCAGCAGTGACAGCGGGAGAGCCCGCTACAATGAGCAGTTCTTC.

About this clone: One end of the junction varies from germline; a read error may be responsible. The chain links TRBV7-9 to TRBJ1-5; D is uncertain. The CDR3 has 13 amino acids. Germline V lookup: CDR1 SEHNR, CDR2 FQNEAQ (reference sequence). This chain's CDR3 is CSSSPTADQPQHF. Written as DNA, the CDR3 is TGTTCCAGCAGCCCTACGGCGGATCAGCCCCAGCATTTT.